These 4 T cell receptor beta chains originate from one sample sequenced in a study of T cell responses to AZD1222 COVID-19 vaccine. Method: immunoSEQ multiplex PCR; TCRdb's copy keeps in-frame clones and lacks some. The sample shows approximately 74,000 clones, roughly four fifths of them seen only once. This material consisted of peripheral blood, taken on day 0 of AZD1222 vaccination. The receptors come from an adult in good health.

In its sample, this clone was seen once. This chain connects TRBV19 to TRBJ1-2, with D unclear. V was cut by 6 bases and J by 2 bases, with 10 bases left in between. The CDR3 runs to 13 residues. Per the germline V gene, CDR1 is LNHDA and CDR2 is SQIVND (reference sequence). CDR3 coding DNA: TGTGCCAGTAGGAATGGACTGAACTATGGCTACACCTTC. Its translation is CASRNGLNYGYTF.

The chain links TRBV27 to TRBJ1-6, with TRBD1 as a possible D gene (6 bases). Trimming removed 5 bases from V and 8 bases from J, with 10 bases in between. The germline CDR1 and CDR2 sequences are MNHEY and SMNVEV (reference sequence). CDR3 length: 13 amino acids. The CDR3 here is CASSARGDSPLHF. The CDR3 DNA is TGTGCCAGCAGTGCCAGGGGTGATTCACCCCTCCACTTT.

The CDR3 region has the DNA TGTGCCATCGGCGGGTACGAGAACACTGAAGCTTTCTTT. It codes for CAIGGYENTEAFF. The V and J genes are TRBV10-3 and TRBJ1-1; D gene unclear. Per germline, CDR1 ENHRY and CDR2 SYGVKD. Trimming took 8 bases from V and 1 from J, leaving 11 bases between them. The CDR3 extends over 13 amino acids.

This clone was seen more than once but under ten times. CDR3 sequence: CASSLDRGPNQPQHF. CDR3 DNA: TGTGCCAGCAGCTTGGATAGGGGGCCCAATCAGCCCCAGCATTTT. The rearrangement joins TRBV5-5 to TRBJ1-5; 7 bases map to TRBD1. Unmatched junction bases numbered 3, after V lost 0 bases and J lost 3 bases. The CDR3 length is 15 residues. CDR1 is SGHKS and CDR2 is YYEKEE in the germline V gene (reference sequence). The full variable domain, in which reference TRBV5-5 and TRBJ1-5 provide the parts outside the CDR3, is DAGVTQSPTHLIKTRGQQVTLRCSPISGHKSVSWYQQVLGQGPQFIFQYYEKEERGRGNFPDRFSARQFPNYSSELNVNALLLGDSALYLCASSLDRGPNQPQHFGDGTRLSIL.